This T cell receptor (beta chain) is from a study of blood T cells in healthy people across ages. A J-beta primer mix and a sample-barcoded 5' primer were used in a second PCR of about 6 to 12 cycles. Every individual sample yielded 2.5 million or more paired-end reads (each containing CDR3). TCRdb ran MiXCR on the 5' RACE reads and lists one entry per CDR3 protein. The sample lists about 1,500,000 distinct CDR3 sequences, roughly 45% seen once, with 7.9% in the top ten. Trimming left V 6 bases short and J 5 bases short, with 16 bases between. The germline V gene has CDR1 SEHNR and CDR2 FQNEAQ (reference sequence). CDR3 length: 14 residues.

The gene calls are TRBV7-9 and TRBJ2-5; the D gene is possibly TRBD2 (6 bases). The source material was blood. This sequence originates from a woman aged 18 to 35 in good health. As DNA, the CDR3 is TGTGCCAGCAGAAGAGGCGGGGAGGAGGAGACCCAGTACTTC. Amino acid sequence: CASRRGGEEETQYF.